The entry below describes one TCR beta chain. Assay used: immunoSEQ multiplex PCR; TCRdb lists only in-frame clones, some missing. The sample has about 100,000 clones; 85% to 95% are singletons. Germline assignment: CDR1 SEHNR and CDR2 FQNEAQ (reference sequence). The CDR3 contains 13 residues. Unmatched junction bases numbered 6, after V lost 4 bases and J lost 9 bases. This record comes from a study of control samples from healthy donors and cancer patients. What was sequenced was blood. This clonotype was obtained from a man younger than 30 in good health. V gene TRBV7-9 combines with J gene TRBJ1-5, with 7 bases that match TRBD1. CDR3 protein: CASSSDRPWPQHF. CDR3 bases: TGTGCCAGCAGCTCGGACAGGCCTTGGCCCCAGCATTTT.